The following is a T cell receptor beta chain sequence with its context. An end of the junction differs from the germline gene, which may be a read error. The data derive from a study of identifying expanded T cells in peripheral blood. Clones were read by immunoSEQ multiplex PCR, and TCRdb kept only the in-frame ones, dropping some. Counted here are fewer than 85,000 clones, about four fifths occurring once; the ten biggest clones make up about 17%. No infections or other immune events were documented during collection. CDR1 is SSHAT, CDR2 FNYEAQ, per germline (reference sequence). The CDR3 consists of 17 residues.

The specimen sequenced was blood. V usage is TRBV7-7 and J usage is TRBJ2-2, with 7 bases matching TRBD1. The TCR was taken from a person aged 18 to 75 in good health. DNA of the CDR3: TGTGCTAGCAGCTTAATTGCACCAGGGGGGAACACCGGGGAGCTGTTTTTT. Its translation is CASSLIAPGGNTGELFF.